This T cell receptor beta chain originates from a study of blood T cell repertoires in COVID-19 (TCRdb year 2020). For the study in its entirety: The collaborator samples originated in the United States, Italy and Spain and spanned the acute and convalescent phases of COVID-19. Where available, HLA class I and class II types were taken from metadata supplied by the sample provider and were not determined by assay-based typing. A de-identified subject ID, COVID-19 status, age in years and sex were almost always included in the sample metadata. The material from the prospective study consisted of cDNA or gDNA derived from T cells, B-cell-depleted T cells, or PBMCs. Deeply sampled blood TCRbeta repertoires from subjects exposed to, actively infected with, or recovered from COVID-19 were included in the dataset. The repertoires were released in a freely available public database meant as a resource for research on the immune response to SARS-CoV-2. The samples were drawn from the first 160 participants of the ongoing ImmuneRACE study and from 1,254 subjects provided by 6 global collaborators.

Worth noting for this clone: Its antigen is currently not known. Base-call qualities are not available, and no considerably larger clone is one nucleotide away.

Paper-wide results and their limitations: The quantity of clinical and demographic metadata differed by source and by participant and was supplied without curation.

CDR3 length: 16 amino acids, cysteine to phenylalanine. CDR3 DNA only is kept here, 48 bases in frame from base 1. The germline V gene sets CDR1 to SGHRS and CDR2 to YFSETQ. V lost 4 bases and J lost 4 bases; the stretch between them is 20 bases long. TCRbeta CDR3 regions were amplified from genomic DNA using the immunoSEQ Assay, a bias-controlled multiplex PCR. Per the original workflow: Nucleated cell counts per sample were estimated from amplification of reference gene primers within the assay. To quantify the absolute abundance of each unique TCRbeta CDR3 rearrangement, sequence reads were collapsed and filtered. For each sample, productive Simpson clonality was calculated as the square root of Simpson's diversity index over productive rearrangements. Sourced from immuneACCESS, this table was stored by TCRdb with only in-frame sequences that have V and J called. A share of the clones is absent; for the studies checked, an unresolved V gene accounts for under half, and the remainder has no known explanation. V, J and clone size are those of that table, while D and trimming were read from the DNA. The sample table shows about 110,000 clones, and approximately 88% are seen once. 0.7% to 0.85% of the sample lies in the top ten.

Whole blood was collected in K2EDTA tubes by collaborating institutions according to the institutions' own protocols. For TCRbeta analysis, collaborators shipped samples in one of three forms: frozen whole blood, isolated PBMCs, or DNA extracted from either of those sample types. The V gene is TRBV5-1 and the J gene is TRBJ1-2; TRBD1 is a possible D gene, resting on 6 matching bases. Sequenced: peripheral blood. This receptor was identified in a woman aged 70-85 years with acute or convalescent COVID-19. The CDR3 protein is CASSPHRARESYGYTF. The nucleotide sequence reads TGCGCCAGCAGCCCGCACAGGGCTAGAGAGAGCTATGGCTACACCTTC.